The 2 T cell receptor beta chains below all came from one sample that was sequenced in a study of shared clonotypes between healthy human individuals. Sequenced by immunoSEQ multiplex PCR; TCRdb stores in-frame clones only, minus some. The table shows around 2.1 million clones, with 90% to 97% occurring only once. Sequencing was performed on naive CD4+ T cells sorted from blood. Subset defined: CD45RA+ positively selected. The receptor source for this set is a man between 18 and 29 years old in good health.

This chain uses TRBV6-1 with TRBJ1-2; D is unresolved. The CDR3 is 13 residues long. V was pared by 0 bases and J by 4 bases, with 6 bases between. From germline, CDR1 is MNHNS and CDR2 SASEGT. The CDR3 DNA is TGTGCCAGCAGTGAAGCGCTTGTCTATGGCTACACCTTC. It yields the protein CASSEALVYGYTF.

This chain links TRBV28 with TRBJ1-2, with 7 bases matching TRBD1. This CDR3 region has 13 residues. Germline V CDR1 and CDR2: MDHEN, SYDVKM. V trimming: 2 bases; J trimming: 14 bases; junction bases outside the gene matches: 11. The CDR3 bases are TGTGCCAGCAGTTTAGGGACAGTCTTCCAGTCAACCTTC. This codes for CASSLGTVFQSTF.